The clone carrying this T cell receptor beta chain is a singleton in its sample. Its antigen is as yet unknown. This clone may be a read error of a much larger clone one base away. The source of the sample is a study of T cell repertoires in aging, cancer and after chemotherapy. Study-wide context: Donors were grouped into six age bands spanning 30 or younger through 70 or older. Clear clonal overlap appeared across healthy donor samples taken over several months to years. Study results and caveats: Across the chemotherapy interval, each cancer cohort showed higher median generation probability, suggesting thymic rebound.

Germline V gene lookup returns CDR1 SGHTA and CDR2 FQGNSA. This CDR3 spans 12 amino acids. The ends were cut back, 6 bases at V and 9 bases at J, with 13 bases in the middle. The template was genomic DNA from peripheral blood, not RNA. A mixed TRB-A/B primer pool amplified rearranged TRB by multiplex touch-down PCR. A single record per CDR3 protein comes from TCRdb applying MiXCR to the multiplex PCR reads. The data hold approximately 9,500 distinct CDR3 sequences, with 25% observed a single time. This clonotype was obtained from a human donor in good health. Source material: blood. V gene TRBV7-2 combines with J gene TRBJ2-3; the D is unclear. This CDR3 is CASSPPVDTQYF. In DNA, the CDR3 is TGTGCCAGCAGTCCTCCGGTTGACACGCAGTATTTT. The variable domain in full, with the rest retrieved from reference TRBV7-2 and TRBJ2-3, is GAGVSQSPSNKVTEKGKDVELRCDPISGHTALYWYRQSLGQGLEFLIYFQGNSAPDKSGLPSDRFSAERTGGSVSTLTIQRTQQEDSAVYLCASSPPVDTQYFGPGTRLTVL.